This T cell receptor (beta chain) stems from a study of cytomegalovirus exposure and HLA in healthy donors. The primer mix had 60 Vbeta and 13 Jbeta primers. Clones were sequenced by immunoSEQ multiplex PCR, and TCRdb holds only the in-frame ones, with some missing. The sample carries around 170,000 clones, about 80% recorded once. Per the germline V gene, CDR1 is SGDLS and CDR2 is YYNGEE. V gave up 3 bases and J gave up 6 bases; unmatched junction bases: 11. CDR3 length: 15 amino acids. This receptor was obtained from a woman between 35 and 50 years old in good health and CMV-seronegative. The rearrangement links TRBV9 to TRBJ2-7, with TRBD1 matching 8 bases. What was sequenced was PBMCs. CDR3: CASSAHQGAGFEQYF. The CDR3 DNA sequence: TGTGCCAGCAGCGCTCATCAGGGGGCGGGATTCGAGCAGTACTTC.